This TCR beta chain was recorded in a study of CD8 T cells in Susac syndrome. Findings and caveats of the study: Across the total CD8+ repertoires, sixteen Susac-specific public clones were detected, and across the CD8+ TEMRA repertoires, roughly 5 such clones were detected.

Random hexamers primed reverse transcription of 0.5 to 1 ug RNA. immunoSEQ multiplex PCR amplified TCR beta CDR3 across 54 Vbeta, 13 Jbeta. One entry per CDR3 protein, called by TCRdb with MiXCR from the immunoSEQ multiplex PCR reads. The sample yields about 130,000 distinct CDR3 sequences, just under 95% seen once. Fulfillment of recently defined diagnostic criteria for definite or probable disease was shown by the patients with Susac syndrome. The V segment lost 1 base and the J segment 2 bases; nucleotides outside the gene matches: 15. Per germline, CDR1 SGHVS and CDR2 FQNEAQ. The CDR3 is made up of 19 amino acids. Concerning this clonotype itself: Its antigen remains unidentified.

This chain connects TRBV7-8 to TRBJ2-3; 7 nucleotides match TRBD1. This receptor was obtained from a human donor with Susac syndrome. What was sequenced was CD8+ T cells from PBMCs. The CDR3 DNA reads TGTGCCAGCAGCTTAGTAAGCGGAGGATCGAGGGGGCACACAGATACGCAGTATTTT. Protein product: CASSLVSGGSRGHTDTQYF.